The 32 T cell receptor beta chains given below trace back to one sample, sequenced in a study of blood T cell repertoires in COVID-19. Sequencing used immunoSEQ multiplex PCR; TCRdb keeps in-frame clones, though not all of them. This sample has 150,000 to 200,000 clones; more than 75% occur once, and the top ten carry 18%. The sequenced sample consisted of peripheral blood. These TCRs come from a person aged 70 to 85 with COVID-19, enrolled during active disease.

In DNA form, the CDR3 reads TGTGCCAGCAGCGCCACCGGGACACCCCGGGCCGAGCAGTACTTC. Translation: CASSATGTPRAEQYF. V is TRBV11-3 and J is TRBJ2-7; TRBD1 might be the D (6 bases). Germline V gene sequence: CDR1 SGHNT, CDR2 YENEEA. Trimming pared 5 bases from V and 6 bases from J, leaving 20 bases between. The CDR3 is made up of 15 amino acids.

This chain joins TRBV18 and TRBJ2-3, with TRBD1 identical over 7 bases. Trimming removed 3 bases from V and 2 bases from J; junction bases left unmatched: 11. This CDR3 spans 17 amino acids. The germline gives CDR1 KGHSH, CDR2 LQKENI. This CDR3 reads CASSPKRRQGDTDTQYF. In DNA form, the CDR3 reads TGTGCCAGCTCACCCAAAAGGCGTCAGGGGGACACAGATACGCAGTATTTT. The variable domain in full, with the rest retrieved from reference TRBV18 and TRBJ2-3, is NAGVMQNPRHLVRRRGQEARLRCSPMKGHSHVYWYRQLPEEGLKFMVYLQKENIIDESGMPKERFSAEFPKEGPSILRIQQVVRGDSAAYFCASSPKRRQGDTDTQYFGPGTRLTVL.

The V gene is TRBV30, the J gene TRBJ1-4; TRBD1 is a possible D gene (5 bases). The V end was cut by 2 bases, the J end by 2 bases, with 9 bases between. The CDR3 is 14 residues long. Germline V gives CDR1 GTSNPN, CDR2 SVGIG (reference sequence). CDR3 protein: CAWSTGGTNEKLFF. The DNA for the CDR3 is TGTGCCTGGAGTACCGGGGGGACTAATGAAAAACTGTTTTTT.

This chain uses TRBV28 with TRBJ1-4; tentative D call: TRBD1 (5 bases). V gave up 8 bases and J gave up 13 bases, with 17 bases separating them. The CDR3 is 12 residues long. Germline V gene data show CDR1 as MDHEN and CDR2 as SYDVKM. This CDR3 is CASANRLGRLFF. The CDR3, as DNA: TGTGCCAGCGCTAACCGCCTGGGGCGACTGTTTTTT.

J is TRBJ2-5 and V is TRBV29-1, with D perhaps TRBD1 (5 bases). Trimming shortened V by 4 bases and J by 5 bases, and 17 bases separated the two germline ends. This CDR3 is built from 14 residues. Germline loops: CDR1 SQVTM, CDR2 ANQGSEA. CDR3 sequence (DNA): TGCAGCGTTGTCCGGCAGGGTATTCGGGAGACCCAGTACTTC. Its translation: CSVVRQGIRETQYF.

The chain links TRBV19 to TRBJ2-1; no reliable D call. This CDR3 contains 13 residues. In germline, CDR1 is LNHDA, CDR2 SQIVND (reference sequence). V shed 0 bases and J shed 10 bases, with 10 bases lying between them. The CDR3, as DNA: TGTGCCAGTAGTATAGATCACGCGTTGGAGCAGTTCTTC. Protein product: CASSIDHALEQFF.

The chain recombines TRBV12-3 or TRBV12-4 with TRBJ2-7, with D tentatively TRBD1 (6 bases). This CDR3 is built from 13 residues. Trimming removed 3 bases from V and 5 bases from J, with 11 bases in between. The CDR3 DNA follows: TGTGCCAGCAGTTTGAGACAGGTCGACGAGCAGTACTTC. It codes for CASSLRQVDEQYF.

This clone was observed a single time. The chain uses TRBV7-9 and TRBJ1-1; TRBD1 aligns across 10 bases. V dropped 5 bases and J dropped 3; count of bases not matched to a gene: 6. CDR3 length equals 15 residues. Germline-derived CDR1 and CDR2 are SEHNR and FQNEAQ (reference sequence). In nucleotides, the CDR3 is TGTGCCAGCAGCCCCGCCGGGACAGGGGACACTGAAGCTTTCTTT. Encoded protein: CASSPAGTGDTEAFF.

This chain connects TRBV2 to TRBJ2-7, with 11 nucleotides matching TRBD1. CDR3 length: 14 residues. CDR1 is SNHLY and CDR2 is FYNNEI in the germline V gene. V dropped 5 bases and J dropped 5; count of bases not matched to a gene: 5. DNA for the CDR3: TGTGCCAGCAGTAAGGACAGGGGGCGCGACGAGCAGTACTTC. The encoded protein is CASSKDRGRDEQYF. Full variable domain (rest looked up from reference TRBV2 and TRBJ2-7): EPEVTQTPSHQVTQMGQEVILRCVPISNHLYFYWYRQILGQKVEFLVSFYNNEISEKSEIFDDQFSVERPDGSNFTLKIRSTKLEDSAMYFCASSKDRGRDEQYFGPGTRLTVT.

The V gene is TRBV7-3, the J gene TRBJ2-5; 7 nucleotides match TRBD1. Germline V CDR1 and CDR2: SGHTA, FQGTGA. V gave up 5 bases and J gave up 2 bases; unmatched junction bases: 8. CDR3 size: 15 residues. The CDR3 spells CASSQMGQPQETQYF. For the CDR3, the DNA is TGTGCCAGCAGCCAAATGGGACAGCCACAAGAGACCCAGTACTTC. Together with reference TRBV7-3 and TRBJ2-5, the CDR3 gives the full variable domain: GAGVSQTPSNKVTEKGKYVELRCDPISGHTALYWYRQSLGQGPEFLIYFQGTGAADDSGLPNDRFFAVRPEGSVSTLKIQRTERGDSAVYLCASSQMGQPQETQYFGPGTRLLVL.

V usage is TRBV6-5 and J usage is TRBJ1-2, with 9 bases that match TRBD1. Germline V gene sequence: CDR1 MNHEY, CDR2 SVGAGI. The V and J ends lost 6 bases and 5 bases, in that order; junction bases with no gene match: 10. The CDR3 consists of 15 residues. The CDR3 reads CASRSGQGGGYGYTF. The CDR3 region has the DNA TGTGCCAGCAGGTCGGGACAGGGAGGAGGGTATGGCTACACCTTC.

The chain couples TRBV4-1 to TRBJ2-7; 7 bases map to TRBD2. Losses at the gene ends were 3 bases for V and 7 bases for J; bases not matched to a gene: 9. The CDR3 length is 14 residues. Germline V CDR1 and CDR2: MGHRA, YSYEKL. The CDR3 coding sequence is TGCGCCAGCAGCCACAACCTAGTGGGAGGGGAGCAGTACTTC. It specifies CASSHNLVGGEQYF.

The CDR3 bases are TGTGCCAGCAGCTTAGAGACCGGGGTAGGCATTCAGTACTTC. Its protein product is CASSLETGVGIQYF. This rearrangement joins TRBV5-5 to TRBJ2-4, with D perhaps matching TRBD2 (5 bases). V lost 2 bases and J lost 9, with 15 bases in between. CDR1 and CDR2 from the germline V gene are SGHKS and YYEKEE (reference sequence). This CDR3 spans 14 amino acids.

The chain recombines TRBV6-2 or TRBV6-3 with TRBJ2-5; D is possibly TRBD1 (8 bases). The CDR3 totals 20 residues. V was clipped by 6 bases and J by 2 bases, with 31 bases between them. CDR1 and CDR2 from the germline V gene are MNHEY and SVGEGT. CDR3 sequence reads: CASSQHSRLQGGPLQETQYF. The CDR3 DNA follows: TGTGCCAGCAGCCAACACTCCCGCTTACAGGGGGGGCCGTTACAAGAGACCCAGTACTTC.

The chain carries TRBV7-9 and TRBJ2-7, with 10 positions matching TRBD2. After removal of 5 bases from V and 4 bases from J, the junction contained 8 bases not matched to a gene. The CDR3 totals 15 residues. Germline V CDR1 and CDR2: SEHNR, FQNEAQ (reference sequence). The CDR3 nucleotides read TGTGCCAGCAGCGCAGTTGGGACTAGCGTTTACGAGCAGTACTTC. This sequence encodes CASSAVGTSVYEQYF.

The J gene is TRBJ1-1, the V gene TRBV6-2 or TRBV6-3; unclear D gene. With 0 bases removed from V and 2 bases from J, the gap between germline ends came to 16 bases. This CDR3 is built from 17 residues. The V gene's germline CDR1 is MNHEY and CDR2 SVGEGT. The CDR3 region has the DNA TGTGCCAGCAGTTACTCGAGTGGTAGGAGGACCAACACTGAAGCTTTCTTT. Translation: CASSYSSGRRTNTEAFF.

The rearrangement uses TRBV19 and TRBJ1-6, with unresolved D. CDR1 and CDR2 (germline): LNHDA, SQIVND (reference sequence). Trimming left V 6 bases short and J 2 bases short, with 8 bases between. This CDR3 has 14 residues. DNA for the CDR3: TGTGCCAGTAGGCTCACAACCTATAATTCACCCCTCCACTTT. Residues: CASRLTTYNSPLHF.

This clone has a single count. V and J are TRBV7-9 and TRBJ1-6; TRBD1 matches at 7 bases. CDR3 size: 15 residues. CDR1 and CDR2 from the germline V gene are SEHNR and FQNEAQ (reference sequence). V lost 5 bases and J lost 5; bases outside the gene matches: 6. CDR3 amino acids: CASSLRTGNNSPLHF. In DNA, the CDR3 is TGTGCCAGCAGCCTGAGGACAGGAAATAATTCACCCCTCCACTTT.

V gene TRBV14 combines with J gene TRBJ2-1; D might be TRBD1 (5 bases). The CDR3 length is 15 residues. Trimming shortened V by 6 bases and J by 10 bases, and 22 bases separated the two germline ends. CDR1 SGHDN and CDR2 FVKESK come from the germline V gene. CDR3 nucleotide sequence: TGTGCCAGCAGTCCAGGGTACTATTCGGGTATGGAGCAGTTCTTC. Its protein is CASSPGYYSGMEQFF.

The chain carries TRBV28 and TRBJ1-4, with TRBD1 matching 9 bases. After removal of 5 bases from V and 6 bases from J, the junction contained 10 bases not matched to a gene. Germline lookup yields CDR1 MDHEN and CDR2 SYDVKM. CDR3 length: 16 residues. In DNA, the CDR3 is TGTGCCAGCAGTCTCACAGGGGGCGGAGGGGATGAAAAACTGTTTTTT. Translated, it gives CASSLTGGGGDEKLFF.

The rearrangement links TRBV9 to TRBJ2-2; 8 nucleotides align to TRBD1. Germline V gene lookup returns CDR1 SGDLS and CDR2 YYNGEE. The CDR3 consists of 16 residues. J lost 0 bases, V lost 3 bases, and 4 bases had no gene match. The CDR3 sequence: CASSGQGTSNTGELFF. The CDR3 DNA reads TGTGCCAGCAGCGGACAGGGGACGTCGAACACCGGGGAGCTGTTTTTT.

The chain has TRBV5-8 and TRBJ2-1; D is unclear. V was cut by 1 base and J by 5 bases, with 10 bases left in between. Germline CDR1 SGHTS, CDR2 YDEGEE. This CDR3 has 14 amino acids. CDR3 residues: CASSLLQRDNEQFF. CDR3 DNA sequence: TGTGCCAGCAGCTTGCTACAGAGAGACAATGAGCAGTTCTTC.

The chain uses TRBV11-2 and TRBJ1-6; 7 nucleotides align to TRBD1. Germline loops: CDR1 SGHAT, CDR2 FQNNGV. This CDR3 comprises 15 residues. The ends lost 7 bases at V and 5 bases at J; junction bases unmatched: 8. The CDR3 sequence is CASTHPGQHNSPLHF. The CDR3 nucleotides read TGTGCCAGCACCCACCCGGGACAGCATAATTCACCCCTCCACTTT. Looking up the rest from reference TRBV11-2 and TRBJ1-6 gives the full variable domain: EAGVAQSPRYKIIEKRQSVAFWCNPISGHATLYWYQQILGQGPKLLIQFQNNGVVDDSQLPKDRFSAERLKGVDSTLKIQPAKLEDSAVYLCASTHPGQHNSPLHFGNGTRLTVT.

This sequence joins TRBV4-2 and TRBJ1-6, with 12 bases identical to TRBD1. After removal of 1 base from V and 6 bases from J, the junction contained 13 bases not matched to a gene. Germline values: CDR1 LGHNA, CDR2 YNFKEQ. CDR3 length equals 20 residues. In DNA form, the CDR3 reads TGTGCCAGCAGCCAAGGTATACGCTCCGGGACAGGGGGCTTTAATTCACCCCTCCACTTT. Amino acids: CASSQGIRSGTGGFNSPLHF.

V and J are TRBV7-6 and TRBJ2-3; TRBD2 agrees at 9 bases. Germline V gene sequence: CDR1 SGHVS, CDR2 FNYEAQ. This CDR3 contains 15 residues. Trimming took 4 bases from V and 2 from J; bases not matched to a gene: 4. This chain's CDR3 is CASSSGTSITDTQYF. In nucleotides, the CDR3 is TGTGCCAGCAGCTCCGGGACTAGCATCACAGATACGCAGTATTTT.

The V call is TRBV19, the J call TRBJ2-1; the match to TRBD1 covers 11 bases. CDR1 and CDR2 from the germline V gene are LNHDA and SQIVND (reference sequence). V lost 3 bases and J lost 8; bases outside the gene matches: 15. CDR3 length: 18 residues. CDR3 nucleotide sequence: TGTGCCAGTAGTATGACTAGGAATTGGGACAGGGGGGTGCATGAGCAGTTCTTC. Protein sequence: CASSMTRNWDRGVHEQFF.

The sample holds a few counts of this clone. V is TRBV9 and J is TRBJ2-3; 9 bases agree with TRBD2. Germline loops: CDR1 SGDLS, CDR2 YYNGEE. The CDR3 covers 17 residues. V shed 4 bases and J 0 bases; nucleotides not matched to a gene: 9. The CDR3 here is CASSLPSGEGSTDTQYF. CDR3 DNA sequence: TGTGCCAGCAGCCTTCCTAGCGGGGAGGGAAGCACAGATACGCAGTATTTT.

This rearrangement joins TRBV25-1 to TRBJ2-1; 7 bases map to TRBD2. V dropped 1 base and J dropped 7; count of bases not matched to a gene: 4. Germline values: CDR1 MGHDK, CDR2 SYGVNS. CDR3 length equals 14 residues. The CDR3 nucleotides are TGTGCCAGCAGTGAATTCGTGGGAGGGAATGAGCAGTTCTTC. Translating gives CASSEFVGGNEQFF.

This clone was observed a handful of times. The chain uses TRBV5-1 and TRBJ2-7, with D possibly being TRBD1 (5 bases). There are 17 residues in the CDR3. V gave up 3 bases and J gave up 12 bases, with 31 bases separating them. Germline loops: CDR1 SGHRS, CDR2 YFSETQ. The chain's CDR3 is CASSSKFQGTPSRRLYF. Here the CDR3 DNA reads TGCGCCAGCAGCTCAAAATTCCAGGGTACTCCCTCTCGTCGGCTGTACTTC.

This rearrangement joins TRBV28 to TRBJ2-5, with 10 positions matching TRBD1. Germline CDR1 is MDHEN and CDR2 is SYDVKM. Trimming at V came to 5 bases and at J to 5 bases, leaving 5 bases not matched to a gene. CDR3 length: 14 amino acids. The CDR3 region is CASSRQGARETQYF. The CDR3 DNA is TGTGCCAGCAGTCGACAGGGGGCGCGGGAGACCCAGTACTTC.

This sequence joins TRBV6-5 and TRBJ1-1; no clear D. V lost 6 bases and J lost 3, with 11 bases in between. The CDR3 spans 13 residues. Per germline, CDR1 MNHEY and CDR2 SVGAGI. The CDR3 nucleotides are TGTGCCAGCAGCCCAACAGATTACACTGAAGCTTTCTTT. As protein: CASSPTDYTEAFF.

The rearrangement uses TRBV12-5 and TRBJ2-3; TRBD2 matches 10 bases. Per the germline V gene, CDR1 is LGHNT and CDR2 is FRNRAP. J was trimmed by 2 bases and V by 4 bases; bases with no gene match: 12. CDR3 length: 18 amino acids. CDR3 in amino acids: CASGSAITSGTYTDTQYF. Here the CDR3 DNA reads TGTGCTAGTGGTTCTGCGATTACTAGCGGGACCTACACAGATACGCAGTATTTT.